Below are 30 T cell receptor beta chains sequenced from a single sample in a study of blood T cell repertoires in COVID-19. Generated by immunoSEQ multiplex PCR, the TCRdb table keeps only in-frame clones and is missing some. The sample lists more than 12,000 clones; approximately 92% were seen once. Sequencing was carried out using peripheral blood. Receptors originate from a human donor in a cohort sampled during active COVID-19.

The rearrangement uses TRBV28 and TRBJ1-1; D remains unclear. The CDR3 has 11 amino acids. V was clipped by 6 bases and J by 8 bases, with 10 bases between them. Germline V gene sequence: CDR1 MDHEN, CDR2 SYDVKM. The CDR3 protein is CASRGRPEAFF. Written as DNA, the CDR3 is TGTGCCAGCAGGGGCCGTCCCGAAGCTTTCTTT.

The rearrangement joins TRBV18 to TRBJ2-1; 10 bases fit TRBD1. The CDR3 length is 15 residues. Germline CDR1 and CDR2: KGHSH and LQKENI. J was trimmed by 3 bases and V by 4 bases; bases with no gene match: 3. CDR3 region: CASSRGTGDYNEQFF. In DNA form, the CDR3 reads TGTGCCAGCTCACGGGGGACAGGGGACTACAATGAGCAGTTCTTC.

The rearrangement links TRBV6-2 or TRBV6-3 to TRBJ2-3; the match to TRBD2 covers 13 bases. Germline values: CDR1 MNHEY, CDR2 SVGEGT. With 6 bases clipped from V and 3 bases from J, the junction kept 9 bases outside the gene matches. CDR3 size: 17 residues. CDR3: CASSRTSGGVKTDTQYF. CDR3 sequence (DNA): TGTGCCAGCAGCCGGACTAGCGGGGGAGTTAAAACAGATACGCAGTATTTT.

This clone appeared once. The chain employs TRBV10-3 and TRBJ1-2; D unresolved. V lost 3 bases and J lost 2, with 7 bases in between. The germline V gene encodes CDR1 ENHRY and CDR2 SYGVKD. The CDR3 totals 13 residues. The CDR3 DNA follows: TGTGCCATCAGTGAAACATTGAACTATGGCTACACCTTC. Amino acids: CAISETLNYGYTF.

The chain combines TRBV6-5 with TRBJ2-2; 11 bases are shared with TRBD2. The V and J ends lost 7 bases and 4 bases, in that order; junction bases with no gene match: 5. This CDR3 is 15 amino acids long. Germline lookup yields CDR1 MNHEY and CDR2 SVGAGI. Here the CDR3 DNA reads TGTGCCAGCAACTTAGCGGGGGGGAGCACCGGGGAGCTGTTTTTT. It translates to CASNLAGGSTGELFF.

In DNA, the CDR3 is TGTGCCAGTAGTATAGACGCCCCGGGACTAGCGGGACGCGGCGAGCAGTACTTC. This codes for CASSIDAPGLAGRGEQYF. This chain uses TRBV19 with TRBJ2-7; 13 bases align to TRBD2. Trimming at V came to 0 bases and at J to 6 bases, leaving 11 bases not matched to a gene. The CDR3 contains 18 residues. The germline V gene has CDR1 LNHDA and CDR2 SQIVND (reference sequence). The full variable domain, rest sourced from reference TRBV19 and TRBJ2-7, is DGGITQSPKYLFRKEGQNVTLSCEQNLNHDAMYWYRQDPGQGLRLIYYSQIVNDFQKGDIAEGYSVSREKKESFPLTVTSAQKNPTAFYLCASSIDAPGLAGRGEQYFGPGTRLTVT.

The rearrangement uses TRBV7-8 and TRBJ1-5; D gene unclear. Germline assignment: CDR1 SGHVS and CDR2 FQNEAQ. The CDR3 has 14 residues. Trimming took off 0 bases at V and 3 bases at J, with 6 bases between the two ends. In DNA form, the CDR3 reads TGTGCCAGCAGCTTAGCCCAGTTCAATCAGCCCCAGCATTTT. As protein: CASSLAQFNQPQHF.

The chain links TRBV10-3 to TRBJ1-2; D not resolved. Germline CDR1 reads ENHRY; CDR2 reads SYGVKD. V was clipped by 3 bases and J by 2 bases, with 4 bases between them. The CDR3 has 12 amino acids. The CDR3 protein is CAISDMNYGYTF. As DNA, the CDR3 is TGTGCCATCAGTGACATGAACTATGGCTACACCTTC.

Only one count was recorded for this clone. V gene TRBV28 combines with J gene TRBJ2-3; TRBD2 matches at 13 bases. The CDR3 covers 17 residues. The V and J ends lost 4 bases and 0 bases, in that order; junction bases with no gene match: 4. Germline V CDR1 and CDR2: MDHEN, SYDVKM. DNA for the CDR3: TGTGCCAGCAGTTCGGGACTAGCGGGGCGTAGCACAGATACGCAGTATTTT. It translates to CASSSGLAGRSTDTQYF.

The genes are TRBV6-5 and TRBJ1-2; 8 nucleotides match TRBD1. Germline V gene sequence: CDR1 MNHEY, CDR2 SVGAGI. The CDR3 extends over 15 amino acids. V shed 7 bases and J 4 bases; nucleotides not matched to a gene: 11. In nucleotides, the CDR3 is TGTGCCAGCACAGCGCAGGGGGCGCGGGTCTATGGCTACACCTTC. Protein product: CASTAQGARVYGYTF.

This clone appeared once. The CDR3 here is CASSPGYLTEQYF. CDR3 coding DNA: TGTGCCAGCAGTCCCGGGTATTTAACCGAGCAGTACTTC. This chain connects TRBV12-3 or TRBV12-4 to TRBJ2-7; D call uncertain. The CDR3 consists of 13 residues. V lost 5 bases and J lost 6, with 14 bases in between.

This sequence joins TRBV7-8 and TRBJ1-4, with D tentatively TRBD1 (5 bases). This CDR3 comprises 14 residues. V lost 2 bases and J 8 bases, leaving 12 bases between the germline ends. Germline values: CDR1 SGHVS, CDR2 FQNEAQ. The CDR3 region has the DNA TGTGCCAGCAGCTTACGGGGGGTGAGCGAAAAACTGTTTTTT. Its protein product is CASSLRGVSEKLFF.

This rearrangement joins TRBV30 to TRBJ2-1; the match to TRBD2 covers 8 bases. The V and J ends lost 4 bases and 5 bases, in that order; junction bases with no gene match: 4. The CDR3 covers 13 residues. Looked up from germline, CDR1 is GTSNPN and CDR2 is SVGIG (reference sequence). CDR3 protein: CAWNPGGHNEQFF. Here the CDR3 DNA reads TGTGCCTGGAATCCGGGGGGGCACAATGAGCAGTTCTTC. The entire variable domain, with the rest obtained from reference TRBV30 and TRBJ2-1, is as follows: SQTIHQWPATLVQPVGSPLSLECTVEGTSNPNLYWYRQAAGRGLQLLFYSVGIGQISSEVPQNLSASRPQDRQFILSSKKLLLSDSGFYLCAWNPGGHNEQFFGPGTRLTVL.

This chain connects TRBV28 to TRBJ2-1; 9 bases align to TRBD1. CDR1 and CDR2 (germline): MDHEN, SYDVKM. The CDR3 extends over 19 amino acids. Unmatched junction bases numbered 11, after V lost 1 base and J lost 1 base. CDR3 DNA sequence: TGTGCCAGCAGTTTATCCGCACGGGACAGGGTAGCTTCCTACAATGAGCAGTTCTTC. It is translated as CASSLSARDRVASYNEQFF.

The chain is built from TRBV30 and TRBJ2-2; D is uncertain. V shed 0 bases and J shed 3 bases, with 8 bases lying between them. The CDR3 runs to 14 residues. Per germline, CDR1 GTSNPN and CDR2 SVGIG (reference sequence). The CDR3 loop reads CAWSVLWDTGELFF. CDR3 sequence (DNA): TGTGCCTGGAGTGTACTATGGGACACCGGGGAGCTGTTTTTT.

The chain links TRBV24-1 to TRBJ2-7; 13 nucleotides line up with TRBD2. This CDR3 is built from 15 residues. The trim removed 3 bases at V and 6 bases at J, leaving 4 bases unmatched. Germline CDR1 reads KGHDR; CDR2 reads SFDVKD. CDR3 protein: CATSDVGLAGAEQYF. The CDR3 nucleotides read TGTGCCACCAGTGATGTCGGACTAGCGGGAGCCGAGCAGTACTTC.

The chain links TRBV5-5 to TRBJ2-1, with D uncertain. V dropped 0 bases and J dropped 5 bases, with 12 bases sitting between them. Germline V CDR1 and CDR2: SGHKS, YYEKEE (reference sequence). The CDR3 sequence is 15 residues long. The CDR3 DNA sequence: TGTGCCAGCAGCTTGGACTCTGGGCGTCACAATGAGCAGTTCTTC. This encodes CASSLDSGRHNEQFF.

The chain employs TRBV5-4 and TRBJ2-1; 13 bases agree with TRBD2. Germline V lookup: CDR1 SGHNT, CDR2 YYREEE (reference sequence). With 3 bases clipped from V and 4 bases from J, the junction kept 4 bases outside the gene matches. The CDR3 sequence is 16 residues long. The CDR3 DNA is TGTGCCAGCAGCTCAGGACTAGCGGGGGAGTACAATGAGCAGTTCTTC. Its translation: CASSSGLAGEYNEQFF.

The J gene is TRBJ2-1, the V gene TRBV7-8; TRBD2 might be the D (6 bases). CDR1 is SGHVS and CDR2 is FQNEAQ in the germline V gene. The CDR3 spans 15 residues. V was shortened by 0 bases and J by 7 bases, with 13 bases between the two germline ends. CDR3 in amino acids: CASSLARGFMNEQFF. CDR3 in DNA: TGTGCCAGCAGCTTAGCGCGGGGTTTCATGAATGAGCAGTTCTTC.

The CDR3 sequence is CASSLDSRHEKLFF. In DNA form, the CDR3 reads TGTGCCAGCAGCTTGGATTCCAGGCATGAAAAACTGTTTTTT. This chain connects TRBV5-6 to TRBJ1-4; unclear D gene. CDR1 is SGHDT and CDR2 is YYEEEE in the germline V gene. The V end was cut by 0 bases, the J end by 6 bases, with 9 bases between. This CDR3 contains 14 residues.

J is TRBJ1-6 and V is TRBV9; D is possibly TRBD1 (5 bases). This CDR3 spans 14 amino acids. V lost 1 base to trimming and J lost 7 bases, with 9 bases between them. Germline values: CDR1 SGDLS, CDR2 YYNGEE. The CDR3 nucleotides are TGTGCCAGCAGCGTAACCGGGGGGAATTCACCCCTCCACTTT. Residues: CASSVTGGNSPLHF.

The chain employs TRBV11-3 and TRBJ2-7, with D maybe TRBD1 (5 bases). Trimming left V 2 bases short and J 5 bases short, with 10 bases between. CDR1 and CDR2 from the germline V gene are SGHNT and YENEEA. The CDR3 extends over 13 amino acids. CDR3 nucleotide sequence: TGTGCCAGCAGCTTAAGGGCGGACAACGAGCAGTACTTC. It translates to CASSLRADNEQYF.

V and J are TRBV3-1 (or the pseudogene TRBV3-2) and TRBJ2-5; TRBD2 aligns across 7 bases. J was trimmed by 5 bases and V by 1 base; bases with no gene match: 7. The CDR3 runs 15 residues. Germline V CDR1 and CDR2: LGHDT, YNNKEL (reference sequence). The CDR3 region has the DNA TGTGCCAGCAGCCAAGGCCGGGGGGTAGGGGAGACCCAGTACTTC. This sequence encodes CASSQGRGVGETQYF.

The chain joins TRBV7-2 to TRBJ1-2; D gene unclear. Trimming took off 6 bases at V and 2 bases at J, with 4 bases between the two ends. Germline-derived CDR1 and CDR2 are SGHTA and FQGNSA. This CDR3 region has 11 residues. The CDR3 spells CASRANYGYTF. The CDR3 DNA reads TGTGCCAGCAGAGCCAACTATGGCTACACCTTC.

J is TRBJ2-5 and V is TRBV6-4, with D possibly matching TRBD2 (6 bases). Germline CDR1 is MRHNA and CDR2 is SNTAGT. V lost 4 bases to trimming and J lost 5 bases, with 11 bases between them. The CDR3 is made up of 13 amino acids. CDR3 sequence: CASSAGAGETQYF. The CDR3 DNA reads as TGTGCCAGCAGTGCCGGGGCGGGGGAGACCCAGTACTTC.

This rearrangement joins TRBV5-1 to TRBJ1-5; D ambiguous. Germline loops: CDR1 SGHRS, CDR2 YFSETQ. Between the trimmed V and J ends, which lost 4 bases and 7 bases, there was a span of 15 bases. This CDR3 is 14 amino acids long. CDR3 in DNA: TGCGCCAGCAGCCCCGGAGAGGGTGTACAGCCCCAGCATTTT. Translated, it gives CASSPGEGVQPQHF.

The CDR3 DNA reads TGTGCCAGCAGCTCCTTAGTCTTAGCCAATCGTCCCCAAGAGACCCAGTACTTC. Protein product: CASSSLVLANRPQETQYF. The rearrangement uses TRBV11-2 and TRBJ2-5; D gene unclear. The CDR3 length is 18 residues. The germline V and J ends were trimmed by 4 bases and 1 base, with 22 bases remaining between them. Germline values: CDR1 SGHAT, CDR2 FQNNGV. Together with reference TRBV11-2 and TRBJ2-5, the CDR3 gives the full variable domain: EAGVAQSPRYKIIEKRQSVAFWCNPISGHATLYWYQQILGQGPKLLIQFQNNGVVDDSQLPKDRFSAERLKGVDSTLKIQPAKLEDSAVYLCASSSLVLANRPQETQYFGPGTRLLVL.

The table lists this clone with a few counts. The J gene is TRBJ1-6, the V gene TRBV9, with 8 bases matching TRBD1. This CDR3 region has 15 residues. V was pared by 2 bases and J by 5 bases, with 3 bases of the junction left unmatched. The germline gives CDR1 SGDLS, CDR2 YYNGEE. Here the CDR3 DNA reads TGTGCCAGCAGCGTGGGACAGGTGGATAATTCACCCCTCCACTTT. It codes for CASSVGQVDNSPLHF.

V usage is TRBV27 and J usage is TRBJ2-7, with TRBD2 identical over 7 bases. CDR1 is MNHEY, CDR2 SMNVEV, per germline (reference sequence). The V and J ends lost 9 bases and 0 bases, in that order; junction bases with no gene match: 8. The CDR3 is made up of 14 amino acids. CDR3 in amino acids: CARLPSGFSYEQYF. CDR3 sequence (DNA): TGTGCCAGGCTTCCTAGCGGTTTCTCCTACGAGCAGTACTTC.

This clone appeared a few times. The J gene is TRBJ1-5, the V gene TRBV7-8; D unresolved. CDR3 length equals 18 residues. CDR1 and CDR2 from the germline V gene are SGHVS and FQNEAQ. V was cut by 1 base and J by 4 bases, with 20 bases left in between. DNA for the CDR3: TGTGCCAGCAGCTTAGTTGCGGTTCCTGGGCGGGTGAATCAGCCCCAGCATTTT. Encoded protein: CASSLVAVPGRVNQPQHF.